The subject of this entry is one TCR beta chain. The antigen is unknown. Primers for the PCR totalled 60 Vbeta and 13 Jbeta. The data were produced by immunoSEQ multiplex PCR, yet TCRdb's version contains in-frame clones alone and is incomplete. The sample shows some 110,000 clones, roughly 75% of them seen only once. The data were taken from a study of cytomegalovirus exposure and HLA in healthy donors. At the level of the study: Sequencing of 180 million or so T cells in an earlier analysis found about 120 million unique TCR beta sequences. Findings and caveats of the study: In vitro confirmation showed a few CMV-associated chains to be CMV antigen specific. An analysis that was carried out later associated about 17,000 TCR beta sequences with HLA alleles at 0.05 false discovery rate.

There are 14 residues in the CDR3. Germline V gene lookup returns CDR1 MNHNY and CDR2 SVGAGI (reference sequence). V was cut by 6 bases and J by 5 bases, with 16 bases left in between. Sequencing used PBMCs. The source of this sequence is a man aged 40-55 years in good health and CMV-seronegative. The gene calls are TRBV6-6 and TRBJ1-2; D is possibly TRBD1 (6 bases). The CDR3: CASRGTRGGYGYTF. Written as DNA, the CDR3 is TGTGCCAGCAGGGGTACCAGGGGTGGGTATGGCTACACCTTC.